A single sample gave rise to the 13 T cell receptor beta chains below, sequenced in a study of blood T cell repertoires in COVID-19. Using immunoSEQ multiplex PCR, the repertoire was profiled, and TCRdb retains in-frame clones only, with some absent. The profile covers approximately 100,000 clones, with just over 90% appearing a single time and 0.85% to 1% taken by the ten largest. The source material was peripheral blood. These receptors were collected from a man in his sixties with acute or convalescent COVID-19.

The chain combines TRBV19 with TRBJ1-5; 11 nucleotides agree with TRBD1. Germline CDR1 reads LNHDA; CDR2 reads SQIVND (reference sequence). The V segment lost 8 bases and the J segment 7 bases; nucleotides outside the gene matches: 7. The CDR3 covers 14 residues. In DNA, the CDR3 is TGTGCCAGTGGACCCGGGACAGGGGGACAGCCCCAGCATTTT. Translated: CASGPGTGGQPQHF. Complete variable domain (other parts from reference TRBV19 and TRBJ1-5): DGGITQSPKYLFRKEGQNVTLSCEQNLNHDAMYWYRQDPGQGLRLIYYSQIVNDFQKGDIAEGYSVSREKKESFPLTVTSAQKNPTAFYLCASGPGTGGQPQHFGDGTRLSIL.

The V and J genes are TRBV18 and TRBJ2-4, with 10 bases lining up with TRBD1. Germline CDR1 is KGHSH and CDR2 is LQKENI. V lost 3 bases to trimming and J lost 5 bases; unmatched junction nucleotides: 1. The CDR3 has 14 amino acids. The CDR3 sequence is CASSPGTGENIQYF. CDR3 bases: TGTGCCAGCTCACCGGGGACAGGGGAAAACATTCAGTACTTC.

V is TRBV30 and J is TRBJ1-3; a weak D match, TRBD1 (6 bases). CDR1 is GTSNPN and CDR2 is SVGIG in the germline V gene (reference sequence). Trimming removed 1 base at V and 3 bases at J, with 16 bases between. The CDR3 has 16 residues. CDR3 in DNA: TGTGCCTGGAGTGCACTTACCAGGGGATTTGGAAACACCATATATTTT. It yields the protein CAWSALTRGFGNTIYF. Drawing the rest from reference TRBV30 and TRBJ1-3, the complete variable domain is SQTIHQWPATLVQPVGSPLSLECTVEGTSNPNLYWYRQAAGRGLQLLFYSVGIGQISSEVPQNLSASRPQDRQFILSSKKLLLSDSGFYLCAWSALTRGFGNTIYFGEGSWLTVV.

This chain joins TRBV5-4 and TRBJ1-2; the D is unclear. This CDR3 region has 15 residues. The germline V gene encodes CDR1 SGHNT and CDR2 YYREEE (reference sequence). Trimming removed 0 bases from V and 4 bases from J, with 13 bases in between. DNA of the CDR3: TGTGCCAGCAGCTTGGGGGGAGCGGATACCTATGGCTACACCTTC. Residues: CASSLGGADTYGYTF.

The rearrangement joins TRBV6-1 to TRBJ2-1, with TRBD1 as a possible D gene (6 bases). This CDR3 contains 13 residues. Germline-derived CDR1 and CDR2 are MNHNS and SASEGT. Trimming took 2 bases from V and 10 from J, leaving 12 bases between them. The CDR3 DNA sequence: TGTGCCAGCAGTGAACCCGGACAGAGAGAGCAGTTCTTC. This gives the protein CASSEPGQREQFF.

This clone was seen a single time. The J gene is TRBJ2-7, the V gene TRBV4-1; 9 nucleotides agree with TRBD2. Looked up from germline, CDR1 is MGHRA and CDR2 is YSYEKL. With V trimmed by 0 bases and J by 4 bases, 7 bases remained unmatched. This CDR3 has 16 residues. The CDR3 protein is CASSQEFLAGRYEQYF. CDR3 nucleotide sequence: TGCGCCAGCAGCCAAGAGTTCCTAGCGGGAAGATACGAGCAGTACTTC.

This chain connects TRBV28 to TRBJ1-5, with TRBD1 as a possible D gene (5 bases). The CDR3 is 14 amino acids. Trimming took off 2 bases at V and 8 bases at J, with 13 bases between the two ends. Germline V lookup: CDR1 MDHEN, CDR2 SYDVKM. The CDR3 reads CASSLPARGKPQHF. The CDR3 nucleotides read TGTGCCAGCAGTTTACCCGCAAGGGGAAAGCCCCAGCATTTT.

The CDR3 loop is CASSPGPGHGQPQHF. DNA of the CDR3: TGTGCCAGCTCACCGGGACCGGGACATGGTCAGCCCCAGCATTTT. The chain joins TRBV18 to TRBJ1-5; weak D call: TRBD1 (6 bases). CDR3 size: 15 residues. Between the trimmed V and J ends, which lost 3 bases and 6 bases, there was a span of 15 bases. CDR1 is KGHSH and CDR2 is LQKENI in the germline V gene.

This sequence joins TRBV5-4 and TRBJ2-2; 8 nucleotides align to TRBD2. CDR1 and CDR2 from the germline V gene are SGHNT and YYREEE (reference sequence). The junction had 10 bases not matched to a gene; V was cut back by 4 bases and J by 5 bases. This CDR3 is built from 16 residues. CDR3 in amino acids: CASSGGSGRRTGELFF. DNA of the CDR3: TGTGCCAGCAGCGGGGGCAGCGGGAGAAGGACCGGGGAGCTGTTTTTT.

This chain connects TRBV7-8 to TRBJ1-1, with 8 positions matching TRBD1. V trimming: 1 base; J trimming: 4 bases; junction bases outside the gene matches: 11. The length of the CDR3 is 17 residues. The germline V gene has CDR1 SGHVS and CDR2 FQNEAQ. Here the CDR3 DNA reads TGTGCCAGCAGCTTAGGGGACAGGAAGTTTGTTTTCACTGAAGCTTTCTTT. This codes for CASSLGDRKFVFTEAFF.

V usage is TRBV9 and J usage is TRBJ1-5; 11 bases align to TRBD1. The V and J ends lost 4 bases and 5 bases, in that order; junction bases with no gene match: 5. CDR1 is SGDLS, CDR2 YYNGEE, per germline. There are 15 residues in the CDR3. CDR3 in amino acids: CASSPRTGGDQPQHF. CDR3 in DNA: TGTGCCAGCAGCCCTAGGACAGGGGGCGATCAGCCCCAGCATTTT.

This clone was observed a handful of times. The chain links TRBV6-1 to TRBJ2-6; 9 positions agree with TRBD1. The V gene end was trimmed by 3 bases and the J gene end by 1 base; junction bases not matched to a gene: 13. CDR3 length: 20 amino acids. The germline V gene encodes CDR1 MNHNS and CDR2 SASEGT. CDR3 amino acids: CASSERLQGAGSSGANVLTF. The CDR3 nucleotides are TGTGCCAGCAGTGAGCGCTTACAGGGGGCCGGTTCATCTGGGGCCAACGTCCTGACTTTC.

The sample holds one count of this clone. J is TRBJ1-3 and V is TRBV19; TRBD1 matches at 10 bases. CDR3 length: 15 amino acids. Trimming took 3 bases from V and 4 from J; bases not matched to a gene: 3. Germline V gene lookup returns CDR1 LNHDA and CDR2 SQIVND (reference sequence). DNA for the CDR3: TGTGCCAGTAGTATGGACAGGGGGACGGGAAACACCATATATTTT. Protein sequence: CASSMDRGTGNTIYF. The full variable domain, rest sourced from reference TRBV19 and TRBJ1-3, is DGGITQSPKYLFRKEGQNVTLSCEQNLNHDAMYWYRQDPGQGLRLIYYSQIVNDFQKGDIAEGYSVSREKKESFPLTVTSAQKNPTAFYLCASSMDRGTGNTIYFGEGSWLTVV.